This T cell receptor (beta chain) comes out of a study of blood T cell repertoires in COVID-19. For the study at large: Nucleic acid was either cDNA or gDNA, and it came from T cells, B-cell-depleted T cells, or PBMCs.

V dropped 5 bases and J dropped 3 bases, with 5 bases sitting between them. In germline, CDR1 is SQVTM, CDR2 ANQGSEA. The CDR3 totals 11 residues. In the original workflow: Estimation of nucleated cell counts relied on the amplification of reference gene primers. Only in-frame clones appear in the TCRdb table, and some are missing; sequencing was by immunoSEQ multiplex PCR. V and J calls plus clone size are reproduced from that table; the DNA served to infer D and trimming. The repertoire includes 140,000 to 150,000 clones, 84% of them detected once, and 4.8% sits in the top ten. The gene calls are TRBV29-1 and TRBJ2-1, with D unclear. The clonotype comes from a human donor in a cohort sampled during active COVID-19. Sequencing was performed on peripheral blood. The CDR3 DNA reads as TGCAGCGTTCGGTACTACAATGAGCAGTTCTTC. Its translation is CSVRYYNEQFF.